The 10 T cell receptor beta chains reported below all come from one sample, sequenced in a study of T cells in Graves' hyperthyroidism and ophthalmopathy. The CDR3 regions of TCR beta were amplified from RNA transcripts. Using the HTBI primer set, a first-round RT-PCR was run on the TCR CDR3. TCRdb processed the multiplex PCR reads anew with MiXCR; each CDR3 protein has one entry. The sample consists of around 530,000 distinct CDR3 sequences, more than 15% of them appearing once. Sequencing was done on a sample of blood. These receptors originate from a woman aged 18-29 years with Graves' ophthalmopathy.

The genes are TRBV4-1 and TRBJ2-7; D is perhaps TRBD2 (6 bases). The V end lost 1 base, the J end lost 3 bases, and 13 bases lay between the germline ends. Germline assignment: CDR1 MGHRA and CDR2 YSYEKL. The CDR3 contains 15 residues. CDR3 nucleotides: TGCGCCAGCAGCCAAGTGCGGGGTGCCCTCTACGAGCAGTACTTC. Its translation is CASSQVRGALYEQYF.

This clonotype was detected ten times or more. V gene TRBV7-3 combines with J gene TRBJ2-2, with 8 bases fitting TRBD1. V lost 5 bases to trimming and J lost 3 bases; unmatched junction nucleotides: 5. Germline V lookup: CDR1 SGHTA, CDR2 FQGTGA. There are 15 residues in the CDR3. The CDR3 nucleotides read TGTGCCAGCAGCGACCAGGGGGCTGACACCGGGGAGCTGTTTTTT. This sequence encodes CASSDQGADTGELFF.

This clonotype showed up many times. This chain uses TRBV28 with TRBJ1-2; D possibly corresponds to TRBD1 (6 bases). Germline V gene sequence: CDR1 MDHEN, CDR2 SYDVKM. This CDR3 has 12 residues. Trimming took 7 bases from V and 2 from J, leaving 8 bases between them. This chain's CDR3 is CASIQGNYGYTF. In DNA, the CDR3 is TGTGCCAGCATACAGGGAAACTATGGCTACACCTTC.

This clonotype was seen only a few times. This sequence joins TRBV7-2 and TRBJ2-2; D perhaps matches TRBD1 (6 bases). The CDR3 extends over 18 amino acids. In germline, CDR1 is SGHTA, CDR2 FQGNSA. Between the trimmed V and J ends, which lost 1 base and 2 bases, there was a span of 17 bases. The CDR3 nucleotides are TGTGCCAGCAGCTTAGAATTTTATCGGACAGCAAACACCGGGGAGCTGTTTTTT. Translating it yields CASSLEFYRTANTGELFF.

This clonotype was detected many times. The rearrangement links TRBV30 to TRBJ1-1; D unresolved. Trimming removed 3 bases from V and 0 bases from J, with 11 bases in between. Per germline, CDR1 GTSNPN and CDR2 SVGIG (reference sequence). The CDR3 is 14 amino acids. The CDR3 protein is CAWSPEIMNTEAFF. CDR3 coding DNA: TGTGCCTGGAGCCCGGAAATAATGAACACTGAAGCTTTCTTT. Full variable domain (missing parts from reference TRBV30 and TRBJ1-1): SQTIHQWPATLVQPVGSPLSLECTVEGTSNPNLYWYRQAAGRGLQLLFYSVGIGQISSEVPQNLSASRPQDRQFILSSKKLLLSDSGFYLCAWSPEIMNTEAFFGQGTRLTVV.

There are many counts of this clonotype. DNA for the CDR3: TGTGCCATCAGTGAGTCAGTCTTAGGCGGGAGGGCCCACTATGAGCAGTTCTTC. It specifies CAISESVLGGRAHYEQFF. The genes are TRBV10-3 and TRBJ2-1; 9 bases fit TRBD2. Germline assignment: CDR1 ENHRY and CDR2 SYGVKD. J lost 8 bases, V lost 0 bases, and 14 bases had no gene match. CDR3 length: 18 amino acids.

This clonotype was found many times. V gene TRBV20-1 combines with J gene TRBJ1-2; no clear D. From germline, CDR1 is DFQATT and CDR2 SNEGSKA (reference sequence). This CDR3 contains 14 residues. Trimming cost V 0 bases and J 1 base, with 9 bases left between them. The CDR3 DNA follows: TGCAGTGCTAGAGATGTACGGGATAACTATGGCTACACCTTC. Encoded protein: CSARDVRDNYGYTF.

This clonotype was found a few times. V and J are TRBV7-3 and TRBJ2-5; 12 bases align to TRBD2. This CDR3 has 18 residues. The J segment lost 3 bases and the V segment lost 5 bases, leaving 13 bases of the junction unmatched. CDR1 and CDR2 from the germline V gene are SGHTA and FQGTGA. CDR3 in DNA: TGTGCCAGCAGCCCCCTCGGGGGTGGACTAGCGGGAAAAGAGACCCAGTACTTC. It translates to CASSPLGGGLAGKETQYF.

This clonotype has only a few counts. V and J are TRBV7-6 and TRBJ2-7; D is possibly TRBD1 (6 bases). CDR3 length equals 16 residues. Germline V lookup: CDR1 SGHVS, CDR2 FNYEAQ. Trimming pared 1 base from V and 1 base from J, leaving 14 bases between. Here the CDR3 DNA reads TGTGCCAGCAGCTTAGGGGCAGGGGTGAGTTCCTACGAGCAGTACTTC. Protein product: CASSLGAGVSSYEQYF.

This clonotype was seen many times. The V and J genes are TRBV7-2 and TRBJ1-1; D possibly corresponds to TRBD1 (6 bases). Germline V gene data show CDR1 as SGHTA and CDR2 as FQGNSA. V lost 1 base and J 0 bases, leaving 12 bases between the germline ends. This CDR3 has 16 amino acids. The CDR3 DNA is TGTGCCAGCAGCTTAGACCGGGGGGCCTTGAACACTGAAGCTTTCTTT. Its protein is CASSLDRGALNTEAFF.